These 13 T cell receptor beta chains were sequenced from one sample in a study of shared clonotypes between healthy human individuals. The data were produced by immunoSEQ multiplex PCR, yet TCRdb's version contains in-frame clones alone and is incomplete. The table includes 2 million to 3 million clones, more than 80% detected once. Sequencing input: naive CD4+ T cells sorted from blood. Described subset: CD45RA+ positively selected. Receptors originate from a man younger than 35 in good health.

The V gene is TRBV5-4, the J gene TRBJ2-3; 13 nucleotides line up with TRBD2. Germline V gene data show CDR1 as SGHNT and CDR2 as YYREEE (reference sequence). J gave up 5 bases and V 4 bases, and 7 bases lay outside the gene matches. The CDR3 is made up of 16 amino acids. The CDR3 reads CASSGGLAGFLDTQYF. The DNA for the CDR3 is TGTGCCAGCAGCGGGGGACTAGCGGGGTTTTTAGATACGCAGTATTTT. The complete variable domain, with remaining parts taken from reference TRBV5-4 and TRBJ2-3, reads ETGVTQSPTHLIKTRGQQVTLRCSSQSGHNTVSWYQQALGQGPQFIFQYYREEENGRGNFPPRFSGLQFPNYSSELNVNALELDDSALYLCASSGGLAGFLDTQYFGPGTRLTVL.

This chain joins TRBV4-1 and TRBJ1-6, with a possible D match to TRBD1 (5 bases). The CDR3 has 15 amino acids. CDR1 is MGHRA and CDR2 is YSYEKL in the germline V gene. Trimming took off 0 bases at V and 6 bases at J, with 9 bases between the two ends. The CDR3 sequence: CASSQETGFNSPLHF. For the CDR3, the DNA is TGCGCCAGCAGCCAAGAAACAGGCTTTAATTCACCCCTCCACTTT.

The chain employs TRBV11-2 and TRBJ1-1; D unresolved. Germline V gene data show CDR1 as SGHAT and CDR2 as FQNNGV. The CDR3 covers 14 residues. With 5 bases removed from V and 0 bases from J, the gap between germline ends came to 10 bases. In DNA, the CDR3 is TGTGCCAGCAGCCCCAGTCCAGTGAACACTGAAGCTTTCTTT. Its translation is CASSPSPVNTEAFF.

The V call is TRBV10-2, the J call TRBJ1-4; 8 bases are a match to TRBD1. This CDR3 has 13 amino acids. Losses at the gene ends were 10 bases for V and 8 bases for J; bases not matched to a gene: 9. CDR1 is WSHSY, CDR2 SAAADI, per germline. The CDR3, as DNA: TGCGCCACCATCAGGACAGGGCAGGAAAAACTGTTTTTT. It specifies CATIRTGQEKLFF.

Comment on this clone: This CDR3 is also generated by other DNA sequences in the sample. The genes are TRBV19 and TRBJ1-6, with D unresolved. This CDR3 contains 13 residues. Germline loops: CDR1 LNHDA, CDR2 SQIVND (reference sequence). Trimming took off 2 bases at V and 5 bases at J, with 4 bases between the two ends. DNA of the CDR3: TGTGCCAGTAGTATAAGGGATAATTCACCCCTCCACTTT. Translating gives CASSIRDNSPLHF. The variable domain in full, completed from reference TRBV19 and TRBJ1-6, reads DGGITQSPKYLFRKEGQNVTLSCEQNLNHDAMYWYRQDPGQGLRLIYYSQIVNDFQKGDIAEGYSVSREKKESFPLTVTSAQKNPTAFYLCASSIRDNSPLHFGNGTRLTVT.

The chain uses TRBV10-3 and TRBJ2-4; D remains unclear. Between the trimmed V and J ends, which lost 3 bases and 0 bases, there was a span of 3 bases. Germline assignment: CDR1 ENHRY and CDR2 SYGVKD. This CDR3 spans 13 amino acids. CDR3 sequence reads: CAISDPAKNIQYF. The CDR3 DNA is TGTGCCATCAGTGACCCAGCCAAAAACATTCAGTACTTC.

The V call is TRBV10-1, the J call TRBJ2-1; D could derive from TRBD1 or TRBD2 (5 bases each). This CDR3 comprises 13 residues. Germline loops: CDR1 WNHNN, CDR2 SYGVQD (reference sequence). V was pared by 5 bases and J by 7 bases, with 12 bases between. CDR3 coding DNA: TGCGCCAGCAGTCCTCACGGGACGAATGAGCAGTTCTTC. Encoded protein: CASSPHGTNEQFF.

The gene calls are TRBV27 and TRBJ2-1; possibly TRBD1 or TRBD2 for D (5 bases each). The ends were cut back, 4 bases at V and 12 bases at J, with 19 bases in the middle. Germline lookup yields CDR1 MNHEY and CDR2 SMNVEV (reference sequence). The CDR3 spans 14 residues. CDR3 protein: CASSYRDGRSGQFF. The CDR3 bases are TGTGCCAGCAGTTATCGGGACGGACGATCGGGGCAGTTCTTC.

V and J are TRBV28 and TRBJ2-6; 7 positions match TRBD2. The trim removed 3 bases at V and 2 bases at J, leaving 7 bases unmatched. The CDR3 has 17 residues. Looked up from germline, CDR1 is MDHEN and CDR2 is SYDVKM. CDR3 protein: CASSFFEGRAGANVLTF. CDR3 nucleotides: TGTGCCAGCAGTTTTTTTGAGGGGAGGGCTGGGGCCAACGTCCTGACTTTC.

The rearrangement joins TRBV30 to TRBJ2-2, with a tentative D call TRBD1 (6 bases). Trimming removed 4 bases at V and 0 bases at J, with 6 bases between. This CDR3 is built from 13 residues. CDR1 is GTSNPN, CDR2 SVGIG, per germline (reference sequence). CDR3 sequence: CAWNRANTGELFF. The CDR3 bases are TGTGCCTGGAACAGGGCGAACACCGGGGAGCTGTTTTTT.

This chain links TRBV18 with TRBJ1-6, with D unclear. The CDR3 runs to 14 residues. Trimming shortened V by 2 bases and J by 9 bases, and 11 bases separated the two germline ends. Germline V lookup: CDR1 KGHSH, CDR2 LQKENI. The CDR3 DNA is TGTGCCAGCTCACCAAAGGCAGAGAGTTCACCCCTCCACTTT. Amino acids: CASSPKAESSPLHF.

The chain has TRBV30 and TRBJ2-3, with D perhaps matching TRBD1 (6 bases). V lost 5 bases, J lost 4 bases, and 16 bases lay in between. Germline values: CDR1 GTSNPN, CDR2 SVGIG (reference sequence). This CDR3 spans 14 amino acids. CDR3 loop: CAWGTQGMSDTQYF. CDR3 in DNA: TGTGCCTGGGGGACACAGGGAATGTCAGATACGCAGTATTTT.

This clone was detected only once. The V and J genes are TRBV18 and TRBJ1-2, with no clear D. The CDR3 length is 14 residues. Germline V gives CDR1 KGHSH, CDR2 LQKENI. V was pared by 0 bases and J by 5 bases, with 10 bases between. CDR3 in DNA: TGTGCCAGCTCACCACCCTCGATAAGTTATGGCTACACCTTC. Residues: CASSPPSISYGYTF.